Each of the 10 T cell receptor beta chains below was sequenced from the same sample in a study of T-cell reconstitution after alpha-beta-depleted transplantation in children. It was with unique molecular identifiers that the TCRbeta library was prepared. TCRdb ran MiXCR on the PCR reads and lists one entry per CDR3 protein. The data show over 150,000 distinct CDR3 sequences, with roughly 6.5% seen just once and about 5% held by the top ten. The material was PBMCs, obtained before TCRalphabeta/CD19-depleted stem cell transplant. The source is a girl under three years old with combined immunodeficiency, due to receive a stem cell transplant.

This clonotype was detected many times. The rearrangement links TRBV4-1 to TRBJ2-7, with TRBD2 matching over 9 bases. Germline CDR1 reads MGHRA; CDR2 reads YSYEKL. The ends lost 3 bases at V and 2 bases at J; junction bases unmatched: 5. CDR3 length: 15 amino acids. The CDR3 coding sequence is TGCGCCAGCAGCCACTGGGCGGGAGGGCCCTACGAGCAGTACTTC. This codes for CASSHWAGGPYEQYF.

This clonotype was detected many times. V and J are TRBV12-3 or TRBV12-4 and TRBJ1-2; 9 bases are a match to TRBD1. CDR3 length equals 14 residues. V shed 3 bases and J 5 bases; nucleotides not matched to a gene: 4. CDR3 sequence: CASSLTGGEYGYTF. The CDR3 region has the DNA TGTGCCAGCAGTTTGACAGGGGGGGAATATGGCTACACCTTC.

The gene calls are TRBV11-2 and TRBJ1-1; tentatively, D is TRBD1 (6 bases). Germline loops: CDR1 SGHAT, CDR2 FQNNGV. Trimming removed 1 base from V and 2 bases from J, with 23 bases in between. The CDR3 covers 19 residues. CDR3 in amino acids: CASSLGEEGGRRGNTEAFF. The DNA of the CDR3 is TGTGCCAGCAGCTTAGGGGAAGAAGGGGGGCGCAGGGGAAACACTGAAGCTTTCTTT. The full variable domain, in which reference TRBV11-2 and TRBJ1-1 provide the parts outside the CDR3, is EAGVAQSPRYKIIEKRQSVAFWCNPISGHATLYWYQQILGQGPKLLIQFQNNGVVDDSQLPKDRFSAERLKGVDSTLKIQPAKLEDSAVYLCASSLGEEGGRRGNTEAFFGQGTRLTVV.

This clonotype was detected many times. The chain links TRBV6-2 or TRBV6-3 to TRBJ1-1; D unresolved. The V and J ends lost 3 bases and 5 bases respectively, with 7 bases between them. This CDR3 spans 12 amino acids. The germline V gene has CDR1 MNHEY and CDR2 SVGEGT. CDR3 sequence (DNA): TGTGCCAGCAGTTATTCAGAGACTGAAGCTTTCTTT. This sequence encodes CASSYSETEAFF.

This clonotype was picked up many times. The chain joins TRBV7-9 to TRBJ2-5; D tentatively fits TRBD1 or TRBD2 (5 bases each). V lost 4 bases and J 0 bases, leaving 9 bases between the germline ends. CDR1 is SEHNR, CDR2 FQNEAQ, per germline (reference sequence). This CDR3 contains 14 residues. This chain's CDR3 is CASSYGANQETQYF. The CDR3 DNA reads as TGTGCCAGCAGCTACGGGGCGAACCAAGAGACCCAGTACTTC.

This clonotype was detected ten times or more. This chain connects TRBV27 to TRBJ1-1, with D possibly TRBD1 on 6 matching bases. The CDR3 totals 16 residues. Germline V gene lookup returns CDR1 MNHEY and CDR2 SMNVEV (reference sequence). Trimming took off 4 bases at V and 3 bases at J, with 18 bases between the two ends. The CDR3 DNA follows: TGTGCCAGCAGTTCCAGGGGTATGAGACAGGACACTGAAGCTTTCTTT. Translated: CASSSRGMRQDTEAFF.

There are many counts of this clonotype. V usage is TRBV29-1 and J usage is TRBJ2-7; a weak D match, TRBD2 (5 bases). This CDR3 region has 13 residues. CDR1 SQVTM and CDR2 ANQGSEA come from the germline V gene. The V end was cut by 6 bases, the J end by 7 bases, with 19 bases between. Here the CDR3 reads CSVVLGRAHEQYF. In DNA form, the CDR3 reads TGCAGCGTCGTCCTTGGGCGGGCTCATGAGCAGTACTTC.

This clonotype has a handful of counts. As DNA, the CDR3 is TGTGCCAGCAGCCCCGTAGTGAGCGCCGGGACTATCTCCATCTACGAGCAGTACTTC. Amino acid sequence: CASSPVVSAGTISIYEQYF. The chain recombines TRBV11-1 with TRBJ2-7, with TRBD2 identical over 7 bases. Germline CDR1 and CDR2: SGHAT and FQDESV (reference sequence). V was pared by 5 bases and J by 3 bases, with 22 bases of the junction left unmatched. The CDR3 contains 19 residues.

The rearrangement uses TRBV29-1 and TRBJ2-7; 7 bases align to TRBD2. After removal of 4 bases from V and 5 bases from J, the junction contained 11 bases not matched to a gene. Germline CDR1 is SQVTM and CDR2 is ANQGSEA. The CDR3 contains 14 residues. The DNA of the CDR3 is TGCAGCGTTGGGGCGGGAGCCCTTCGGGACGAGCAGTACTTC. Translation: CSVGAGALRDEQYF.

The chain joins TRBV29-1 to TRBJ1-1, with D possibly matching TRBD1 (6 bases). CDR1 is SQVTM, CDR2 ANQGSEA, per germline. V dropped 7 bases and J dropped 4 bases, with 16 bases sitting between them. CDR3 length: 13 residues. The CDR3 region is CSAPRGTGTEAFF. As DNA, the CDR3 is TGCAGCGCACCGAGGGGGACCGGCACTGAAGCTTTCTTT.